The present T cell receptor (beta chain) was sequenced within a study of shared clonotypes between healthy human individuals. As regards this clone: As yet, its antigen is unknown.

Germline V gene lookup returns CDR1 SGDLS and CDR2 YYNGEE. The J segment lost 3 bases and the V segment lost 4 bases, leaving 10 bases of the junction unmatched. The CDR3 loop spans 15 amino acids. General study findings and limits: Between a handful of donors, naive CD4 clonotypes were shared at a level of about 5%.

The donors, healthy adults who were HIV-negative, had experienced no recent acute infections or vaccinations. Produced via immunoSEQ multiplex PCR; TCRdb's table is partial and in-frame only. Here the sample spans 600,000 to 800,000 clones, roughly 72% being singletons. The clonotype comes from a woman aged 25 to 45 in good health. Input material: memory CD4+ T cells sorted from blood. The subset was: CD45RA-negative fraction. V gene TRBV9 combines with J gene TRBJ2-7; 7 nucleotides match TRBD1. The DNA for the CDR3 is TGTGCCAGCAGCTTAACGGGACAGACTTACTACGAGCAGTACTTC. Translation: CASSLTGQTYYEQYF.